The sequence of this T cell receptor (beta chain) was determined in a study of blood T cells in healthy people across ages. General study findings and limits: Greater diversity and more naive CD4+ cells were seen in long-lived donors than in aged donors. As age increased, TCR beta diversity per million T cells fell in a roughly linear fashion. Estimates of diversity drawn from one million T cells were considered underestimates.

Germline V gene data show CDR1 as SNHLY and CDR2 as FYNNEI. Germline trimming cut 6 bases from V and 5 bases from J; bases unmatched to any gene: 5. This CDR3 contains 14 residues. With regard to this clonotype: Antigen specificity is unknown.

A sample-barcoded 5' primer and a J-beta primer mix were used in a second PCR of roughly 7 to 11 cycles. TCRdb used MiXCR to reprocess the 5' RACE reads, holding one entry per CDR3 protein. Among roughly 1.5 million distinct CDR3 sequences, roughly two fifths were seen once, and the ten largest hold over 3.5%. The authors extracted at least 6 micrograms of total RNA per sample. The chain carries TRBV2 and TRBJ1-5; 9 bases align to TRBD1. The origin of this receptor is a woman aged 18-30 years in good health. The sample comprised blood. The CDR3 here is CASRDRGLDQPQHF. The CDR3 DNA reads as TGTGCCAGCAGGGACAGGGGCTTAGATCAGCCCCAGCATTTT.